This TCR beta chain is drawn from a study of blood T cell repertoires in COVID-19. Original methodology: The assay estimated nucleated cells by amplifying reference gene primers. Profiling relied on immunoSEQ multiplex PCR, and the TCRdb table lists in-frame clones only, not all of them. V and J calls and clone size are as listed in that table; D and trimming were resolved from the DNA. The sample has over 200,000 clones, 85% to 90% seen once; the top ten hold approximately 2.8%. Researchers sorted participants into cohorts using their self-reported clinical history. With 2 bases removed from V and 1 base from J, the gap between germline ends came to 11 bases. Germline V gene data show CDR1 as MNHNS and CDR2 as SASEGT. CDR3 length equals 16 residues.

V and J are TRBV6-1 and TRBJ1-4; weak D call: TRBD1 (5 bases). The TCR was taken from a woman aged 45 to 65 in a cohort exposed to, infected with or recovered from COVID-19 (not recorded which). The sequenced sample consisted of PBMCs or T cells enriched from blood (not recorded which). The CDR3 DNA reads TGTGCCAGCAGTGAAAGTCAGGGAGGAACTAATGAAAAACTGTTTTTT. Protein: CASSESQGGTNEKLFF.